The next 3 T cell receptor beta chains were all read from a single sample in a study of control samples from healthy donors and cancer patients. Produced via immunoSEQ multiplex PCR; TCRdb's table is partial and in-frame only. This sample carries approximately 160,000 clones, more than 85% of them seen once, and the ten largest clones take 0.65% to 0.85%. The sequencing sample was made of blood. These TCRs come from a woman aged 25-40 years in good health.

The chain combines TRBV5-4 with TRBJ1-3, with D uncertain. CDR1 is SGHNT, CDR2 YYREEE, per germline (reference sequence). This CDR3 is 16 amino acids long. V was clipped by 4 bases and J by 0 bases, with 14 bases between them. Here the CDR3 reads CASSLTHGLSGNTIYF. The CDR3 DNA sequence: TGTGCCAGCAGCCTCACACACGGCCTCTCTGGAAACACCATATATTTT.

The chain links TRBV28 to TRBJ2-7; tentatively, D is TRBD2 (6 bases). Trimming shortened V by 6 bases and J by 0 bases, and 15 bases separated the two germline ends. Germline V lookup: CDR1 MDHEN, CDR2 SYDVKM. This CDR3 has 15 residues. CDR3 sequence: CASRQTSRNSYEQYF. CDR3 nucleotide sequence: TGTGCCAGCAGACAAACTAGCCGGAACTCCTACGAGCAGTACTTC.

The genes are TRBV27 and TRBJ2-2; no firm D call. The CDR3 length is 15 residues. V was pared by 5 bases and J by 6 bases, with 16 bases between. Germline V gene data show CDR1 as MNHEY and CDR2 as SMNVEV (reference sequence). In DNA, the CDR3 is TGTGCCAGCAGTCCGTACTCAGGTCCGCCCGGGGAGCTGTTTTTT. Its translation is CASSPYSGPPGELFF.